Each of the 18 T cell receptor beta chains below was sequenced from the same sample in a study of cytomegalovirus exposure and HLA in healthy donors. PCR involved 60 Vbeta and 13 Jbeta primers. Produced via immunoSEQ multiplex PCR; TCRdb's table is partial and in-frame only. Of 200,000 to 250,000 clones listed, 78% are singletons. The sequencing input was PBMCs. The receptors were gathered from a male donor in good health and CMV-seronegative.

V is TRBV5-1 and J is TRBJ1-1, with 12 bases identical to TRBD1. This CDR3 comprises 15 residues. The V segment lost 4 bases and the J segment 6 bases; nucleotides outside the gene matches: 7. The germline V gene has CDR1 SGHRS and CDR2 YFSETQ. CDR3 sequence (DNA): TGCGCCAGCAGCATACCCGGGACAGGGGGCCCTGAAGCTTTCTTT. The encoded protein is CASSIPGTGGPEAFF.

The chain links TRBV7-8 to TRBJ2-7, with D tentatively TRBD2 (5 bases). Germline CDR1 SGHVS, CDR2 FQNEAQ. CDR3 length: 16 residues. V dropped 5 bases and J dropped 0 bases, with 17 bases sitting between them. CDR3 sequence reads: CASSQGLDLRSYEQYF. The DNA of the CDR3 is TGTGCCAGCAGCCAAGGACTCGATTTACGCTCCTACGAGCAGTACTTC.

The rearrangement links TRBV27 to TRBJ2-7; 11 nucleotides align to TRBD1. The CDR3 runs to 17 residues. In germline, CDR1 is MNHEY, CDR2 SMNVEV (reference sequence). Trimming at V came to 6 bases and at J to 1 base, leaving 11 bases not matched to a gene. The CDR3 sequence is CASRRSGQGADSYEQYF. The DNA of the CDR3 is TGTGCCAGCAGACGATCTGGACAGGGGGCGGATTCCTACGAGCAGTACTTC.

The chain uses TRBV7-3 and TRBJ2-5, with 8 nucleotides matching TRBD2. The V gene's germline CDR1 is SGHTA and CDR2 FQGTGA. The CDR3 is made up of 15 amino acids. J gave up 1 base and V 5 bases, and 6 bases lay outside the gene matches. Written as DNA, the CDR3 is TGTGCCAGCAGCCCCGGTGCGGGAGGCCAAGAGACCCAGTACTTC. It specifies CASSPGAGGQETQYF.

The chain uses TRBV2 and TRBJ2-3; 12 bases align to TRBD2. CDR3 length: 15 residues. CDR1 and CDR2 (germline): SNHLY, FYNNEI. The V gene end was trimmed by 6 bases and the J gene end by 5 bases; junction bases not matched to a gene: 6. CDR3 loop: CASRRLAGDGDTQYF. The CDR3 bases are TGTGCCAGCAGGAGACTAGCGGGGGACGGAGATACGCAGTATTTT. The whole variable domain, remainder taken from reference TRBV2 and TRBJ2-3, is EPEVTQTPSHQVTQMGQEVILRCVPISNHLYFYWYRQILGQKVEFLVSFYNNEISEKSEIFDDQFSVERPDGSNFTLKIRSTKLEDSAMYFCASRRLAGDGDTQYFGPGTRLTVL.

V is TRBV7-3 and J is TRBJ2-7; tentative D call: TRBD2 (7 bases). Trimming pared 1 base from V and 5 bases from J, leaving 18 bases between. The CDR3 totals 16 residues. From germline, CDR1 is SGHTA and CDR2 FQGTGA. CDR3 coding DNA: TGTGCCAGCAGCTTAATATCGGGGGGCGTAGGAGACGAGCAGTACTTC. Amino acids: CASSLISGGVGDEQYF.

Only a few counts were recorded for this clone. At one end the junction does not follow the germline gene, possibly because of a read error. V is TRBV27 and J is TRBJ1-4, with D perhaps TRBD1 (5 bases). Germline V gene sequence: CDR1 MNHEY, CDR2 SMNVEV (reference sequence). The CDR3 is 8 residues long. CDR3 sequence: CAIPGEVF. CDR3 nucleotides: TGTGCCATTCCGGGGGAAGTTTTT. Using reference TRBV27 and TRBJ1-4 for the parts outside the CDR3, the full variable domain is EAQVTQNPRYLITVTGKKLTVTCSQNMNHEYMSWYRQDPGLGLRQIYYSMNVEVTDKGDVPEGYKVSRKEKRNFPLILESPSPNQTSLYFCAIPGEVFGSGTQLSVL.

J is TRBJ2-1 and V is TRBV7-2; 8 positions agree with TRBD1. Per the germline V gene, CDR1 is SGHTA and CDR2 is FQGNSA. The V and J ends lost 5 bases and 1 base, in that order; junction bases with no gene match: 10. The length of the CDR3 is 17 residues. The DNA for the CDR3 is TGTGCCAGCAGCCAACTCGACAGGGGCCTATCCTACAATGAGCAGTTCTTC. Protein sequence: CASSQLDRGLSYNEQFF. The complete variable domain, with remaining parts taken from reference TRBV7-2 and TRBJ2-1, reads GAGVSQSPSNKVTEKGKDVELRCDPISGHTALYWYRQSLGQGLEFLIYFQGNSAPDKSGLPSDRFSAERTGGSVSTLTIQRTQQEDSAVYLCASSQLDRGLSYNEQFFGPGTRLTVL.

This chain connects TRBV30 to TRBJ2-1, with TRBD2 identical over 11 bases. The V gene end was trimmed by 0 bases and the J gene end by 9 bases; junction bases not matched to a gene: 4. The CDR3 runs 14 residues. Germline V gene data show CDR1 as GTSNPN and CDR2 as SVGIG (reference sequence). The CDR3 region has the DNA TGTGCCTGGAGTGTGACTAGCGGGATGACTGAGCAGTTCTTC. It is translated as CAWSVTSGMTEQFF.

The table lists this clone with a few counts. The chain has TRBV4-2 and TRBJ2-7; 10 bases are a match to TRBD1. V lost 4 bases, J lost 6 bases, and 3 bases stayed unmatched. The CDR3 sequence is 13 residues long. From germline, CDR1 is LGHNA and CDR2 YNFKEQ. The CDR3 sequence: CASSPGTGAEQYF. The CDR3 DNA reads TGTGCCAGCAGCCCCGGGACAGGGGCCGAGCAGTACTTC.

V gene TRBV6-5 combines with J gene TRBJ2-3; 9 nucleotides agree with TRBD1. In germline, CDR1 is MNHEY, CDR2 SVGAGI. The length of the CDR3 is 15 residues. The junction had 6 bases not matched to a gene; V was cut back by 6 bases and J by 2 bases. CDR3 sequence (DNA): TGTGCCAGCAGGGAACAGGGGGCCTCCACAGATACGCAGTATTTT. The encoded protein is CASREQGASTDTQYF.

J is TRBJ2-5 and V is TRBV27; 10 bases agree with TRBD1. The length of the CDR3 is 15 residues. The V gene end was trimmed by 3 bases and the J gene end by 3 bases; junction bases not matched to a gene: 4. Germline V gene data show CDR1 as MNHEY and CDR2 as SMNVEV (reference sequence). The CDR3 is CASSFWTGGKETQYF. Here the CDR3 DNA reads TGTGCCAGCAGTTTCTGGACAGGGGGGAAAGAGACCCAGTACTTC.

The rearrangement uses TRBV2 and TRBJ1-4; no clear D. The CDR3 sequence is 11 residues long. Germline-derived CDR1 and CDR2 are SNHLY and FYNNEI. V shed 3 bases and J shed 11 bases, with 7 bases lying between them. The CDR3 region has the DNA TGTGCCAGCAGTGAGCGGGTTAAACTGTTTTTT. This encodes CASSERVKLFF. Variable domain in full (rest from reference TRBV2 and TRBJ1-4): EPEVTQTPSHQVTQMGQEVILRCVPISNHLYFYWYRQILGQKVEFLVSFYNNEISEKSEIFDDQFSVERPDGSNFTLKIRSTKLEDSAMYFCASSERVKLFFGSGTQLSVL.

V gene TRBV27 combines with J gene TRBJ2-7; TRBD1 aligns across 10 bases. J gave up 6 bases and V 4 bases, and 9 bases lay outside the gene matches. The CDR3 spans 15 residues. Germline lookup yields CDR1 MNHEY and CDR2 SMNVEV (reference sequence). This CDR3 reads CASSSYGTGDGEQYF. Here the CDR3 DNA reads TGTGCCAGCAGTTCCTACGGGACAGGGGACGGCGAGCAGTACTTC.

Details on this clone: This CDR3 is also generated by other DNA sequences in the sample. The rearrangement uses TRBV5-1 and TRBJ1-1; 7 nucleotides match TRBD1. The germline CDR1 and CDR2 sequences are SGHRS and YFSETQ. Unmatched junction bases numbered 4, after V lost 4 bases and J lost 1 base. The CDR3 extends over 14 amino acids. The CDR3 protein is CASSPGTANTEAFF. DNA of the CDR3: TGCGCCAGCAGCCCCGGGACAGCGAACACTGAAGCTTTCTTT.

This clone was seen more than once but under ten times. The genes are TRBV27 and TRBJ1-1, with 7 positions matching TRBD1. The CDR3 consists of 14 residues. Losses at the gene ends were 5 bases for V and 0 bases for J; bases not matched to a gene: 3. Germline V lookup: CDR1 MNHEY, CDR2 SMNVEV (reference sequence). CDR3 sequence: CASSQGVMNTEAFF. CDR3 DNA: TGTGCCAGCAGTCAGGGGGTGATGAACACTGAAGCTTTCTTT.

The V and J genes are TRBV27 and TRBJ2-7; a possible D gene is TRBD2 (5 bases). Germline CDR1 is MNHEY and CDR2 is SMNVEV (reference sequence). CDR3 length: 12 residues. V was pared by 3 bases and J by 6 bases, with 9 bases between. CDR3 residues: CASSFGSGEQYF. The CDR3 DNA is TGTGCCAGCAGTTTCGGCAGCGGCGAGCAGTACTTC.

This clone was recorded a few times. The chain couples TRBV5-1 to TRBJ2-4, with TRBD1 identical over 7 bases. The length of the CDR3 is 16 residues. Germline CDR1 SGHRS, CDR2 YFSETQ. The junction had 5 bases not matched to a gene; V was cut back by 0 bases and J by 2 bases. Written as DNA, the CDR3 is TGCGCCAGCAGCTTGGAGAACAGGGGACCCAAAAACATTCAGTACTTC. It is translated as CASSLENRGPKNIQYF.